The present T cell receptor (beta chain) was sequenced within a study of technical replicates of blood from a handful of donors. J gave up 5 bases and V 0 bases, and 7 bases lay outside the gene matches. This CDR3 is built from 16 residues. Germline CDR1 and CDR2: SGDLS and YYNGEE. The table came from immunoSEQ multiplex PCR; TCRdb's copy has only in-frame clones and leaves some out. This repertoire shows fewer than 15,000 clones, around 79% found once; its top ten account for 12%. The chain has TRBV9 and TRBJ2-4; TRBD1 matches at 8 bases. The clonotype was recovered from a human donor in good health. Sample: PBMCs. The CDR3 sequence is CASSVEEMDRENIQYF. Here the CDR3 DNA reads TGTGCCAGCAGCGTAGAGGAAATGGACAGGGAAAACATTCAGTACTTC.